A selection of T cell receptor beta chains follows, all from one sample in a study of blood T cells in healthy people across ages. A single record per CDR3 protein comes from TCRdb applying MiXCR to the 5' RACE reads. The data show fewer than 900,000 distinct CDR3 sequences, around 45% seen once. The source material was blood. These receptors came from a woman aged 55 to 70 in good health. CDR3s include the opening cysteine and the closing phenylalanine or tryptophan. A D gene is named only where the DNA matches it firmly. Not all rows give a size; the values are once, few, many and, for expanded clones, a class.

v_call: TRBV5-1; j_call: TRBJ2-7; d_call: TRBD2; clone_size: -; cdr3_nt: TGCGCCAGCAGCTTTAGCGGGCGTAGCAATGAGCAGTACTTC; cdr3_aa: CASSFSGRSNEQYF
v_call: TRBV4-2; j_call: TRBJ2-2; d_call: -; clone_size: few; cdr3_nt: TGTGCCAGCAGCCAAGGGGACAACACCGGGGAGCTGTTTTTT; cdr3_aa: CASSQGDNTGELFF
v_call: TRBV20-1; j_call: TRBJ2-2; d_call: -; clone_size: -; cdr3_nt: TGCAGTGCGGCGGAAATGAACACCGGGGAGCTGTTTTTT; cdr3_aa: CSAAEMNTGELFF
v_call: TRBV12-3/TRBV12-4; j_call: TRBJ2-7; d_call: -; clone_size: once; cdr3_nt: TGTGCCAGCAGTACCGGGGACCGACAAAGCGAGCAGTACTTC; cdr3_aa: CASSTGDRQSEQYF
v_call: TRBV15; j_call: TRBJ2-6; d_call: TRBD1; clone_size: -; cdr3_nt: TGTGCCACCAGCAGAGGATCAGGGGGCTCTGGGGCCAACGTCCTGACTTTC; cdr3_aa: CATSRGSGGSGANVLTF
v_call: TRBV6-5; j_call: TRBJ2-7; d_call: -; clone_size: -; cdr3_nt: TGTGCCAGCAGTTATCAAGGGGGCGGGAACGAGCAGTACTTC; cdr3_aa: CASSYQGGGNEQYF
v_call: TRBV7-3; j_call: TRBJ2-1; d_call: TRBD1; clone_size: -; cdr3_nt: TGTGCCAACAGCTTAACCAGGGGGTCGACCAATGAGCAGTTCTTC; cdr3_aa: CANSLTRGSTNEQFF
v_call: TRBV29-1; j_call: TRBJ1-2; d_call: TRBD1; clone_size: few; cdr3_nt: TGCAGCGTTGTTGGACAGGGGGATCTTTATTATGGCTACACCTTC; cdr3_aa: CSVVGQGDLYYGYTF
v_call: TRBV9; j_call: TRBJ2-1; d_call: -; clone_size: -; cdr3_nt: TGTGCCAGCAGCGTAGGTCTCGAGATCAATGAGCAGTTCTTC; cdr3_aa: CASSVGLEINEQFF
v_call: TRBV12-3/TRBV12-4; j_call: TRBJ2-3; d_call: -; clone_size: once; cdr3_nt: TGTGCCAGCAGCCCGAGAGGGGTTCCAGATACGCAGTATTTT; cdr3_aa: CASSPRGVPDTQYF
v_call: TRBV18; j_call: TRBJ2-7; d_call: -; clone_size: -; cdr3_nt: TGTGCCAGCTCACCAGCGGGGAACGAGCAGTACTTC; cdr3_aa: CASSPAGNEQYF
v_call: TRBV29-1; j_call: TRBJ1-1; d_call: -; clone_size: few; cdr3_nt: TGCAGCGCCTTAGGACAGTTTGCTGATTTTCGGACGGGACGCACTGAAGCTTTCTTT; cdr3_aa: CSALGQFADFRTGRTEAFF
v_call: TRBV29-1; j_call: TRBJ2-7; d_call: -; clone_size: few; cdr3_nt: TGCAGCGTTGGCCAGCGGCAGTACAATGAGCAGTACTTC; cdr3_aa: CSVGQRQYNEQYF
v_call: TRBV7-9; j_call: TRBJ2-1; d_call: -; clone_size: -; cdr3_nt: TGTGCCAGCAGCCCTCGACTAGGCCCCCTCGTTACTGAGCAGTTCTTC; cdr3_aa: CASSPRLGPLVTEQFF
v_call: TRBV6-2/TRBV6-3; j_call: TRBJ2-7; d_call: -; clone_size: -; cdr3_nt: TGTGCCAGCAGTTACCGGGACACCTTACTTTACGAGCAGTACTTC; cdr3_aa: CASSYRDTLLYEQYF
v_call: TRBV15; j_call: TRBJ2-7; d_call: TRBD1; clone_size: -; cdr3_nt: TGTGCCACCAGCAGAGGGGACAGGGGGCCTTACGAGCAGTACTTC; cdr3_aa: CATSRGDRGPYEQYF
v_call: TRBV9; j_call: TRBJ1-1; d_call: TRBD1; clone_size: few; cdr3_nt: TGTGCCAGCAGCGTAGAAACAGGGGCGGGCACTGAAGCTTTCTTT; cdr3_aa: CASSVETGAGTEAFF
v_call: TRBV6-5; j_call: TRBJ2-7; d_call: -; clone_size: few; cdr3_nt: TGTGCCAGCAGTTCTCGGGTGGCTAGCTCCTACGAGCAGTACTTC; cdr3_aa: CASSSRVASSYEQYF
v_call: TRBV7-9; j_call: TRBJ2-5; d_call: -; clone_size: -; cdr3_nt: TGTGCCAGCGGTAGGAGTGTAATAGAGACCCAGTACTTC; cdr3_aa: CASGRSVIETQYF
v_call: TRBV14; j_call: TRBJ2-7; d_call: TRBD2; clone_size: -; cdr3_nt: TGTGCCAGCAGCCAAATAGCGGGAGTGGGTTACAATGAGCAGTACTTC; cdr3_aa: CASSQIAGVGYNEQYF
v_call: TRBV7-8; j_call: TRBJ2-1; d_call: -; clone_size: -; cdr3_nt: TGTGCCAGCAGCTCCAACCGGTGGGGTTGGGGGATTAGGGAGACCCAGTTCTTC; cdr3_aa: CASSSNRWGWGIRETQFF
v_call: TRBV6-5; j_call: TRBJ1-1; d_call: TRBD1; clone_size: -; cdr3_nt: TGTGCCAGCAGGGGCAGGACAGGGGAGAACACTGAAGCTTTCTTT; cdr3_aa: CASRGRTGENTEAFF
v_call: TRBV20-1; j_call: TRBJ2-7; d_call: -; clone_size: few; cdr3_nt: TGCAGTGCTAGCCAGAACGTACTAATTTTGAAGCAGTACTTC; cdr3_aa: CSASQNVLILKQYF
v_call: TRBV20-1; j_call: TRBJ1-2; d_call: -; clone_size: few; cdr3_nt: TGCAGTGTTAACCAGGGGCTTCGGGGCTACACCTTC; cdr3_aa: CSVNQGLRGYTF
v_call: TRBV5-1; j_call: TRBJ1-2; d_call: -; clone_size: -; cdr3_nt: TGCGCCAGCAGCTTAAAAGGGGAACTTAACTATGGCTACACCTTC; cdr3_aa: CASSLKGELNYGYTF
v_call: TRBV12-3/TRBV12-4; j_call: TRBJ1-6; d_call: -; clone_size: -; cdr3_nt: TGTGCCAGCACCCTGGCAGGGTTTGAGTCACCCCTCCACTTT; cdr3_aa: CASTLAGFESPLHF
v_call: TRBV9; j_call: TRBJ2-5; d_call: -; clone_size: many; cdr3_nt: TGTGCCAGCAGCGTCGGCCACCAAGAGACCCAGTACTTC; cdr3_aa: CASSVGHQETQYF
v_call: TRBV7-3; j_call: TRBJ2-4; d_call: TRBD2; clone_size: few; cdr3_nt: TGTGCCAGCAGTCGCCCCGGGAGGTCCAAAAACATTCAGTACTTC; cdr3_aa: CASSRPGRSKNIQYF
v_call: TRBV4-3; j_call: TRBJ1-6; d_call: -; clone_size: -; cdr3_nt: TGCGCCAGCAGCCAAGAAGGGTTGGGGGGATCACCCCTCCACTTT; cdr3_aa: CASSQEGLGGSPLHF
v_call: TRBV20-1; j_call: TRBJ2-2; d_call: -; clone_size: -; cdr3_nt: TGCAGTGCTAGAAAGGCAGCGAACACCGGGGAGCTGTTTTTT; cdr3_aa: CSARKAANTGELFF
v_call: TRBV9; j_call: TRBJ2-2; d_call: TRBD2; clone_size: -; cdr3_nt: TGTGCCAGCAGCCCCGGGACTAGCGGATACACCGGGGAGCTGTTTTTT; cdr3_aa: CASSPGTSGYTGELFF
v_call: TRBV2; j_call: TRBJ2-7; d_call: TRBD1; clone_size: few; cdr3_nt: TGTGCCAGCAGATCGACAGGGTTAAAGCCCTACGAGCAGTACTTC; cdr3_aa: CASRSTGLKPYEQYF
v_call: TRBV24-1; j_call: TRBJ1-5; d_call: -; clone_size: -; cdr3_nt: TGTGCCACCAGTGATCCCTCAAAGGGAAGCAATCAGCCCCAGCATTTT; cdr3_aa: CATSDPSKGSNQPQHF
v_call: TRBV6-2/TRBV6-3; j_call: TRBJ1-5; d_call: TRBD1; clone_size: -; cdr3_nt: TGTGCCAGCAGTGCACAACAGGGGGCGAATCAGCCCCAGCATTTT; cdr3_aa: CASSAQQGANQPQHF
v_call: TRBV20-1; j_call: TRBJ2-5; d_call: TRBD2; clone_size: -; cdr3_nt: TGCAGTGCTAGAGATATGGCTAGCGGCAGGTCAGAGACCCAGTACTTC; cdr3_aa: CSARDMASGRSETQYF
v_call: TRBV7-2; j_call: TRBJ2-3; d_call: TRBD2; clone_size: once; cdr3_nt: TGTGCCAGCAGCTTAGTGAGGACTAGCGGGTGGGCCACAGATACGCAGTATTTT; cdr3_aa: CASSLVRTSGWATDTQYF
v_call: TRBV29-1; j_call: TRBJ1-4; d_call: -; clone_size: -; cdr3_nt: TGCAGCGTTTTGAGCAGGGGCGGGGAAAAACTGTTTTTT; cdr3_aa: CSVLSRGGEKLFF
v_call: TRBV29-1; j_call: TRBJ2-1; d_call: -; clone_size: few; cdr3_nt: TGCAGCGTTTATGGGACGTTGAGCTCCTACAATGAGCAGTTCTTC; cdr3_aa: CSVYGTLSSYNEQFF
v_call: TRBV20-1; j_call: TRBJ2-7; d_call: TRBD1; clone_size: few; cdr3_nt: TGCAGTGCCACGACCGGGACAGGGTTGCACGAGCAGTACTTC; cdr3_aa: CSATTGTGLHEQYF
v_call: TRBV5-1; j_call: TRBJ2-3; d_call: TRBD2; clone_size: -; cdr3_nt: TGCGCCAGCAGCCCGCAGCCCGGACTAGCGGGATTAACAGATACGCAGTATTTT; cdr3_aa: CASSPQPGLAGLTDTQYF
v_call: TRBV20-1; j_call: TRBJ2-7; d_call: -; clone_size: -; cdr3_nt: TGCAGTGCTAGAGGGGGGGCATCCTACGAGCAGTACTTC; cdr3_aa: CSARGGASYEQYF
v_call: TRBV5-6; j_call: TRBJ2-6; d_call: -; clone_size: -; cdr3_nt: TGTGCCAGCAGCTACAGGGCCACTGGGGCCAACGTCCTGACTTTC; cdr3_aa: CASSYRATGANVLTF
v_call: TRBV6-6; j_call: TRBJ1-1; d_call: TRBD1; clone_size: -; cdr3_nt: TGTGCCAGCGGACAGGGTTTTGGGGCTGAAGCTTTCTTT; cdr3_aa: CASGQGFGAEAFF
v_call: TRBV24-1; j_call: TRBJ2-3; d_call: TRBD2; clone_size: few; cdr3_nt: TGTGCCACCAGTGATAGCGGGAGGAGTTCAGATACGCAGTATTTT; cdr3_aa: CATSDSGRSSDTQYF
v_call: TRBV10-3; j_call: TRBJ1-1; d_call: -; clone_size: -; cdr3_nt: TGTGCCATCAGTGAGAGGGGAGGTACTGAAGCTTTCTTT; cdr3_aa: CAISERGGTEAFF
v_call: TRBV29-1; j_call: TRBJ2-7; d_call: TRBD1; clone_size: -; cdr3_nt: TGCAGCGTTGTCATCACAGGGGGAGAGCAGTACTTC; cdr3_aa: CSVVITGGEQYF
v_call: TRBV10-3; j_call: TRBJ2-7; d_call: -; clone_size: -; cdr3_nt: TGTGCCATCAGTGGGTCAGGGTTGCCCTACGAGCAGTACTTC; cdr3_aa: CAISGSGLPYEQYF
v_call: TRBV7-2; j_call: TRBJ2-2; d_call: -; clone_size: few; cdr3_nt: TGTGCCAGCAACAGACAAGGCCTACTGGGTTTCGGGGAGCTGTTTTTT; cdr3_aa: CASNRQGLLGFGELFF
v_call: TRBV6-6; j_call: TRBJ2-5; d_call: -; clone_size: -; cdr3_nt: TGTGCCAGCAGTTACGAGCGGGCTAGAGAGGCCCAGTACTTC; cdr3_aa: CASSYERAREAQYF